The clone carrying this T cell receptor beta chain showed up just once. No antigen is known for it. This table comes from immunoSEQ multiplex PCR, and its TCRdb copy is limited to in-frame clones, with some not included. The repertoire has 50,000 to 75,000 clones, 80% to 90% of them found once; the top ten carry around 4.7%. This CDR3 is built from 16 residues. The ends were cut back, 6 bases at V and 0 bases at J, with 14 bases in the middle. Germline values: CDR1 MNHNY, CDR2 SVGAGI (reference sequence). These data originate in a study of identifying expanded T cells in peripheral blood. Findings and limits, study-wide: Differentially abundant clones: roughly 1.2 between replicates, 15 to 17 at 2 to 3 weeks, 19 to 20 at four.

The TCR sequence derives from a person aged 18-70 years in good health. Sequenced material: blood. This chain uses TRBV6-6 with TRBJ1-4; TRBD1 might be the D (6 bases). In DNA form, the CDR3 reads TGTGCCAGCAGCGACACAGGGAGTGCAACTAATGAAAAACTGTTTTTT. Its translation is CASSDTGSATNEKLFF.